This T cell receptor (beta chain) was sequenced in a study of neoadjuvant anti-PD-1 for oral cavity cancer. Study results and caveats: Each response group had just a few patients in TCR analyses.

Trimming removed 4 bases from V and 0 bases from J, with 10 bases in between. Germline CDR1 and CDR2: SGHAT and FQNNGV. CDR3 length equals 14 residues. About this clone itself: Its antigen is undetermined.

No culture or expansion preceded analysis of these blood cells. Six replicates per PBMC sample, mostly from roughly 500 ng of genomic DNA. Assay used: immunoSEQ multiplex PCR; TCRdb lists only in-frame clones, some missing. Among about 16,000 clones listed, around 69% were seen once. The sequencing here drew on PBMCs, taken before nivolumab (anti-PD-1) treatment. The source is a person between 35 and 79 years old with oral cavity squamous cell carcinoma. V and J are TRBV11-2 and TRBJ2-7; D not certain. This chain's CDR3 is CASSSLRASYEQYF. The CDR3 DNA reads TGTGCCAGCAGCTCCCTACGGGCCTCCTACGAGCAGTACTTC.